The 25 T cell receptor beta chains given below trace back to one sample, sequenced in a study of T cell responses to AZD1222 COVID-19 vaccine. Clones were read by immunoSEQ multiplex PCR, and TCRdb kept only the in-frame ones, dropping some. The data hold more than 150,000 clones, with roughly 92% observed a single time. The material was peripheral blood, obtained 28 days after the second AZD1222 dose. The receptors shown here come from an adult who received the AZD1222 COVID-19 vaccine.

The chain employs TRBV27 and TRBJ2-1, with TRBD2 identical over 10 bases. The germline V gene encodes CDR1 MNHEY and CDR2 SMNVEV (reference sequence). The CDR3 covers 14 residues. J gave up 9 bases and V 4 bases, and 6 bases lay outside the gene matches. The CDR3 bases are TGTGCCAGCAGTTCCGGGACTAGCGTTTCTGAGCAGTTCTTC. It is translated as CASSSGTSVSEQFF.

The chain employs TRBV27 and TRBJ2-3, with 12 bases fitting TRBD2. CDR1 and CDR2 from the germline V gene are MNHEY and SMNVEV (reference sequence). With 1 base clipped from V and 1 base from J, the junction kept 3 bases outside the gene matches. CDR3 length: 17 residues. The chain's CDR3 is CASSLLSSGRGTDTQYF. Written as DNA, the CDR3 is TGTGCCAGCAGTTTATTGTCTAGCGGGAGGGGCACAGATACGCAGTATTTT.

The gene calls are TRBV5-8 and TRBJ2-7; no clear D. Germline CDR1 SGHTS, CDR2 YDEGEE. V lost 5 bases and J 6 bases, leaving 15 bases between the germline ends. The CDR3 is made up of 13 amino acids. CDR3 DNA sequence: TGTGCCAGCAGTGTTCTGGGGAATGTCGAGCAGTACTTC. The encoded protein is CASSVLGNVEQYF.

The V gene is TRBV7-3, the J gene TRBJ2-2; 9 bases fit TRBD1. Germline lookup yields CDR1 SGHTA and CDR2 FQGTGA. Trimming removed 1 base from V and 0 bases from J; junction bases left unmatched: 6. This CDR3 comprises 18 residues. The chain's CDR3 is CASSLIPRQGANTGELFF. The CDR3 bases are TGTGCCAGCAGCTTAATCCCGCGACAGGGGGCGAACACCGGGGAGCTGTTTTTT. Supplemented by reference TRBV7-3 and TRBJ2-2, the full variable domain reads GAGVSQTPSNKVTEKGKYVELRCDPISGHTALYWYRQSLGQGPEFLIYFQGTGAADDSGLPNDRFFAVRPEGSVSTLKIQRTERGDSAVYLCASSLIPRQGANTGELFFGEGSRLTVL.

This rearrangement joins TRBV19 to TRBJ1-5; TRBD1 agrees at 11 bases. This CDR3 region has 19 residues. Germline trimming cut 7 bases from V and 6 bases from J; bases unmatched to any gene: 20. Germline V gene data show CDR1 as LNHDA and CDR2 as SQIVND (reference sequence). The CDR3 region has the DNA TGTGCCAGTATTGAACCGGGACAGGGGGTTCAGAGGGAAGGTCAGCCCCAGCATTTT. It yields the protein CASIEPGQGVQREGQPQHF.

The count of this clone is one. The chain joins TRBV7-9 to TRBJ2-7; 7 nucleotides match TRBD1. With V trimmed by 5 bases and J by 2 bases, 6 bases remained unmatched. From germline, CDR1 is SEHNR and CDR2 FQNEAQ (reference sequence). This CDR3 region has 14 residues. CDR3 DNA: TGTGCCAGCAGCACCAGACAGGGACCCTACGAGCAGTACTTC. Its protein product is CASSTRQGPYEQYF.

The chain employs TRBV27 and TRBJ2-1; 8 bases agree with TRBD2. Unmatched junction bases numbered 12, after V lost 5 bases and J lost 3 bases. The CDR3 loop spans 17 amino acids. Per germline, CDR1 MNHEY and CDR2 SMNVEV (reference sequence). CDR3 nucleotides: TGTGCCAGCAGTAGAATTCCTCCGGGACTAGACTACAATGAGCAGTTCTTC. This codes for CASSRIPPGLDYNEQFF.

The V and J genes are TRBV12-5 and TRBJ1-1; D may be TRBD1 (6 bases). This CDR3 comprises 15 residues. V dropped 1 base and J dropped 3 bases, with 12 bases sitting between them. CDR1 is LGHNT and CDR2 is FRNRAP in the germline V gene. CDR3 region: CASGLDRQAYTEAFF. The DNA for the CDR3 is TGTGCTAGTGGTTTGGACAGACAGGCGTACACTGAAGCTTTCTTT.

This chain's CDR3 is CASSYSLTYQPYEQYF. The DNA for the CDR3 is TGTGCCAGCAGTTACTCACTTACATACCAGCCCTACGAGCAGTACTTC. The chain carries TRBV6-5 and TRBJ2-7; D is unresolved. The V gene's germline CDR1 is MNHEY and CDR2 SVGAGI. V lost 0 bases to trimming and J lost 2 bases, with 14 bases between them. This CDR3 spans 16 amino acids.

The chain combines TRBV7-2 with TRBJ1-3, with D possibly TRBD1 on 5 matching bases. Between the trimmed V and J ends, which lost 2 bases and 0 bases, there was a span of 14 bases. The CDR3 loop spans 17 amino acids. Germline V gives CDR1 SGHTA, CDR2 FQGNSA. CDR3 protein: CASSLFRGQHSGNTIYF. CDR3 DNA: TGTGCCAGCAGCTTATTCCGGGGCCAACACTCTGGAAACACCATATATTTT.

The chain links TRBV11-2 to TRBJ2-1; D is possibly TRBD2 (6 bases). The V end lost 1 base, the J end lost 7 bases, and 11 bases lay between the germline ends. Per the germline V gene, CDR1 is SGHAT and CDR2 is FQNNGV. The CDR3 contains 14 residues. The CDR3 nucleotides are TGTGCCAGCAGCTTAGGGGTCCGGGGGAATGAGCAGTTCTTC. Its protein product is CASSLGVRGNEQFF. Full variable domain (remainder filled in from reference TRBV11-2 and TRBJ2-1): EAGVAQSPRYKIIEKRQSVAFWCNPISGHATLYWYQQILGQGPKLLIQFQNNGVVDDSQLPKDRFSAERLKGVDSTLKIQPAKLEDSAVYLCASSLGVRGNEQFFGPGTRLTVL.

The chain has TRBV28 and TRBJ1-2, with TRBD1 matching 11 bases. Per germline, CDR1 MDHEN and CDR2 SYDVKM. V was clipped by 2 bases and J by 7 bases; unmatched bases: 9. The CDR3 contains 16 residues. The CDR3 is CASSLRTGGLVFGYTF. The CDR3 bases are TGTGCCAGCAGTTTAAGGACAGGGGGCCTAGTTTTTGGCTACACCTTC.

The chain couples TRBV27 to TRBJ2-1; D gene unclear. The CDR3 is 16 amino acids. V dropped 6 bases and J dropped 5 bases, with 20 bases sitting between them. CDR1 and CDR2 (germline): MNHEY, SMNVEV (reference sequence). The CDR3 protein is CASRPPQGSLNNEQFF. The CDR3, as DNA: TGTGCCAGCAGACCCCCCCAAGGATCCCTAAACAATGAGCAGTTCTTC.

The chain carries TRBV6-1 and TRBJ1-3; no clear D gene. The CDR3 loop spans 16 amino acids. V lost 4 bases and J lost 6, with 19 bases in between. Germline CDR1 and CDR2: MNHNS and SASEGT. The CDR3 loop reads CASSANRALLLNTIYF. CDR3 nucleotides: TGTGCCAGCAGTGCGAATCGGGCCTTACTCCTAAACACCATATATTTT.

For the CDR3, the DNA is TGTGCCAGCAGCCAAGAAATAGGCACTGAAGCTTTCTTT. Translated, it gives CASSQEIGTEAFF. This chain connects TRBV14 to TRBJ1-1; D not certain. The length of the CDR3 is 13 residues. The germline V and J ends were trimmed by 0 bases and 4 bases, with 6 bases remaining between them. Germline assignment: CDR1 SGHDN and CDR2 FVKESK.

This clone appeared a few times. CDR3 sequence reads: CASSLLQGSYEQYF. The DNA for the CDR3 is TGTGCCAGCAGCTTACTCCAGGGGTCCTACGAGCAGTACTTC. The chain has TRBV7-9 and TRBJ2-7, with a tentative D call TRBD1 (6 bases). Germline CDR1 is SEHNR and CDR2 is FQNEAQ (reference sequence). The V gene lost 2 bases and the J gene lost 1 base, with 9 bases spanning the gap. This CDR3 spans 14 amino acids.

The CDR3 nucleotides are TGTGCCAGCGGGTTGGGACTAGGAGAGACCCAGTACTTC. Translated, it gives CASGLGLGETQYF. The chain links TRBV27 to TRBJ2-5; TRBD2 aligns across 8 bases. CDR3 length: 13 amino acids. CDR1 is MNHEY, CDR2 SMNVEV, per germline (reference sequence). Trimming removed 8 bases from V and 4 bases from J; junction bases left unmatched: 6.

The chain couples TRBV11-3 to TRBJ1-6; weak D call: TRBD1 (6 bases). Germline V lookup: CDR1 SGHNT, CDR2 YENEEA. The CDR3 sequence is 15 residues long. Trimming took off 3 bases at V and 7 bases at J, with 13 bases between the two ends. The CDR3 protein is CASSFEGGSNSPLHF. DNA of the CDR3: TGTGCCAGCAGCTTCGAGGGGGGATCCAATTCACCCCTCCACTTT.

The rearrangement links TRBV12-3 or TRBV12-4 to TRBJ2-2; D is unclear. There are 12 residues in the CDR3. The V gene lost 5 bases and the J gene lost 5 bases, with 6 bases spanning the gap. The CDR3 here is CASSPATGELFF. CDR3 bases: TGTGCCAGCAGTCCGGCGACCGGGGAGCTGTTTTTT.

The chain carries TRBV9 and TRBJ1-1, with TRBD1 as a possible D gene (5 bases). Deletions cut 2 bases from V and 7 bases from J, with 9 bases between. CDR3 size: 12 residues. Germline V CDR1 and CDR2: SGDLS, YYNGEE. The CDR3: CASSVQGGEAFF. CDR3 DNA sequence: TGTGCCAGCAGCGTCCAGGGAGGTGAAGCTTTCTTT.

The V gene is TRBV2, the J gene TRBJ2-5; perhaps TRBD1 as D (6 bases). This CDR3 region has 15 residues. The V gene's germline CDR1 is SNHLY and CDR2 FYNNEI. Trimming pared 4 bases from V and 4 bases from J, leaving 16 bases between. This chain's CDR3 is CASSARQDSRETQYF. As DNA, the CDR3 is TGTGCCAGCAGTGCCCGACAGGACAGCAGAGAGACCCAGTACTTC. The full variable domain, rest sourced from reference TRBV2 and TRBJ2-5, is EPEVTQTPSHQVTQMGQEVILRCVPISNHLYFYWYRQILGQKVEFLVSFYNNEISEKSEIFDDQFSVERPDGSNFTLKIRSTKLEDSAMYFCASSARQDSRETQYFGPGTRLLVL.

V gene TRBV7-9 combines with J gene TRBJ1-6; no clear D gene. V was clipped by 1 base and J by 14 bases, with 9 bases between them. Germline V gene data show CDR1 as SEHNR and CDR2 as FQNEAQ (reference sequence). This CDR3 has 12 amino acids. This CDR3 reads CASSLEGGALHF. CDR3 nucleotides: TGTGCCAGCAGCTTAGAAGGCGGGGCCCTCCACTTT.

The rearrangement joins TRBV5-6 to TRBJ1-4; the D is unclear. The length of the CDR3 is 14 residues. CDR1 and CDR2 (germline): SGHDT, YYEEEE. V was pared by 3 bases and J by 3 bases, with 9 bases between. CDR3 sequence reads: CASSSELANEKLFF. Here the CDR3 DNA reads TGTGCCAGCAGCTCGGAGTTGGCTAATGAAAAACTGTTTTTT.

CDR3 bases: TGTGCCAGCAGTGACGCAAGCGGGAGTAACACCGGGGAGCTGTTTTTT. This encodes CASSDASGSNTGELFF. This chain links TRBV6-4 with TRBJ2-2; 8 bases match TRBD2. The trim removed 2 bases at V and 2 bases at J, leaving 4 bases unmatched. Germline CDR1 is MRHNA and CDR2 is SNTAGT. The CDR3 is 16 amino acids.

The chain recombines TRBV6-2 or TRBV6-3 with TRBJ2-2, with TRBD2 matching 10 bases. This CDR3 spans 16 amino acids. The J segment lost 7 bases and the V segment lost 5 bases, leaving 10 bases of the junction unmatched. Germline V lookup: CDR1 MNHEY, CDR2 SVGEGT. CDR3 sequence reads: CASSRPQRGGRGELFF. CDR3 DNA: TGTGCCAGCAGTAGACCCCAGCGGGGGGGCCGCGGGGAGCTGTTTTTT.